This T cell receptor beta chain was sequenced for a study of cytomegalovirus exposure and HLA in healthy donors. General study findings and limits: A later analysis linked 15,000 to 20,000 TCR beta sequences to HLA alleles at 0.05 false discovery rate.

60 Vbeta and 13 Jbeta primers were used in PCR. Here immunoSEQ multiplex PCR was the method, and the copy in TCRdb shows in-frame clones only, minus some. The table includes approximately 98,000 clones, around 67% detected once. On this clone itself: What it binds is not known.

The source of this sequence is a male donor in good health and CMV-seronegative. The sample taken for sequencing was PBMCs.

Written as DNA, the CDR3 is TGTGCCAGCAGGCGTCGGGGGGCGGAGAACTATGGCTACACCTTC. Translating gives CASRRRGAENYGYTF. V and J are TRBV27 and TRBJ1-2, with D possibly being TRBD1 (6 bases). Germline values: CDR1 MNHEY, CDR2 SMNVEV (reference sequence). The V gene lost 6 bases and the J gene lost 2 bases, with 16 bases spanning the gap. This CDR3 contains 15 residues.